This T cell receptor (beta chain) was captured in a study of CD8+ T cells in alopecia areata listed by TCRdb under 2018. Study-wide context: Treated patients were enrolled in an open-label pilot trial of oral tofacitinib at 5 to 10 mg twice daily for moderate-to-severe alopecia areata. The study used high-throughput TCRbeta sequencing to examine T cell clonal expansion in alopecia areata, in both the C3H/HeJ mouse model and human patients. In treated patients, disease severity was measured using the SALT score, which gives the percentage of scalp surface area affected. Tofacitinib was given for 6 to 18 months, followed by 6 months of follow-up off drug to assess delayed response and recurrence. Clonality in the scalp was compared among normal scalp (n=4), patchy alopecia areata scalp (n=8), and alopecia totalis/universalis scalp (n=8). Amplification of TCRbeta CDR3 regions was done by immunoSEQ multiplex PCR using 35 Vbeta forward primers and 13 Jbeta reverse primers. Biopsies were taken from tofacitinib-treated patients at baseline and again at 4 and 24 weeks into treatment, and several of those patients also had a later scalp biopsy. RNA came from the PAXgene miRNA kit for fixed scalp, the miRNeasy kit for PBMCs, and the RNeasy kit for mouse skin. Scalp tissue and sorted CD4+ and CD8+ peripheral blood T cells from patchy and totalis/universalis alopecia areata patients and from healthy controls were covered by human TCRbeta sequencing. Paper-wide results and their limitations: Higher clonality and more expanded CD8+ clones were observed in lesional scalp than in normal scalp, particularly in alopecia totalis/universalis, a finding suggestive of antigenic drive. Many expanded lesional clones persisted in scalp and blood during tofacitinib treatment, which may partly explain relapse after stopping treatment. Scalp clonality and the number of expanded CD8+ clones among the top 100 scalp clones were significantly decreased by tofacitinib. Shared TCR sequences between patients were less evident than in mice, which may be partly attributable to HLA diversity in the patient population. Because the treated cohort was small and had only one nonresponder, larger studies are needed to examine links between baseline CD8+ expansion and response. Unlike mouse skin, which is dominated by gammadelta T cells, normal human skin has resident alphabeta T cells that are also sequenced, and this complicates analysis of the scalp TCR repertoire.

As regards this clone: The antigen this receptor binds is unknown. No per-base quality is available; no much larger clone lies one base away.

Interpreted using the paper, the treatment or condition label stands for: oral pan-JAK inhibitor, 5-10 mg twice daily. Peripheral blood and lesional scalp punch biopsies were obtained from patients with alopecia areata. PBMCs were isolated by density centrifugation and stained for CD3, CD4 and CD8, after which CD4+ and CD8+ T cells were sorted on a FACSAria. Libraries were made using the immunoSEQ multiplex PCR assay. RNA was extracted from all samples and reverse transcribed into cDNA as template for TCR sequencing. SuperScript III was used to make first-strand cDNA, primed with a 2:1 mix of oligo-dT and random hexamers. A synthetic immune receptor repertoire was used to measure amplification bias, and any remaining bias was corrected computationally. The published analysis was carried out like this. Raw reads were preprocessed to remove errors, and CDR3 was defined according to IMGT conventions as the region from the conserved cysteine to phenylalanine. Clonality was computed as 1 minus the Shannon entropy, with the entropy normalized by log2 of the number of productive unique TCRs. Whether each scalp clone was CD4 or CD8 was inferred by checking scalp TCRbeta sequences against the CD4 and CD8 repertoires from sorted blood. Held by TCRdb, this immuneACCESS table contains in-frame sequences only and omits some clones. Under half of the omission traces to an unresolved V gene where checked; the cause of the rest is unknown. That table supplies the V and J calls and clone size; D and trimming were determined from the DNA. This sample holds 150,000 to 200,000 clones; 58% were observed only once. The ten largest make up approximately 16% of the sample.

Deletion took 5 bases off V and 0 bases off J, with a span of 8 bases between the germline ends. From the germline V gene, CDR1 is SGHTA and CDR2 is FQGTGA. Spanning cysteine to phenylalanine, the CDR3 consists of 15 amino acids. The CDR3 DNA has 45 bases and is translated from base 1. The receptor was derived from a human donor with alopecia areata. The material sequenced was CD4+ T cells sorted from blood, taken at approximately week 56, from a patient treated with tofacitinib. Recombination joined TRBV7-3 with TRBJ2-6; TRBD2 might be the D gene, on 5 matching bases. The sequenced DNA: TGTGCCAGCAGCATCGACTACTCTGGGGCCAACGTCCTGACTTTC. Protein translation: CASSIDYSGANVLTF.